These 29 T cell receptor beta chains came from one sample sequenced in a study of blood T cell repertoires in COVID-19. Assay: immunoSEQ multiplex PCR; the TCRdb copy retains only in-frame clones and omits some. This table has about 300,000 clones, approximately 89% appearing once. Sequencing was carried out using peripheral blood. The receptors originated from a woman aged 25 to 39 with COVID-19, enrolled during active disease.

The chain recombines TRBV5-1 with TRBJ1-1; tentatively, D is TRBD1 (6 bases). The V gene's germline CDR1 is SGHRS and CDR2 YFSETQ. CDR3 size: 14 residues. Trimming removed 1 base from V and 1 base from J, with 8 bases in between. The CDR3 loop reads CASSLLQGNTEAFF. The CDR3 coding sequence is TGCGCCAGCAGCTTGCTACAGGGGAACACTGAAGCTTTCTTT.

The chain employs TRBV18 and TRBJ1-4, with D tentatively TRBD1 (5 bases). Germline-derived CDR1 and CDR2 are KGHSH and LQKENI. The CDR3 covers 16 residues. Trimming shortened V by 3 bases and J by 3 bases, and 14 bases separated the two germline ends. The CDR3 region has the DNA TGTGCCAGCTCACCCCCCGGACACCAACCTAATGAAAAACTGTTTTTT. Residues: CASSPPGHQPNEKLFF.

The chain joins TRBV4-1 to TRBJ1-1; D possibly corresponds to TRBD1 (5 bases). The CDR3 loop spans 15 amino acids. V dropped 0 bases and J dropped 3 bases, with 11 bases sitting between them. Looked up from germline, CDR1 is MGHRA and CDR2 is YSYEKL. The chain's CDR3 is CASSQEGGLYTEAFF. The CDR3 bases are TGCGCCAGCAGCCAAGAGGGGGGACTTTACACTGAAGCTTTCTTT.

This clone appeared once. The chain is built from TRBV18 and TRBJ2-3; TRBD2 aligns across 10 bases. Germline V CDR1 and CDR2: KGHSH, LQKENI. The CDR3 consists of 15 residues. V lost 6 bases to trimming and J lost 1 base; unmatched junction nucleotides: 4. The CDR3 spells CASSLTSGGTDTQYF. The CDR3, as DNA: TGTGCCAGCTCGCTCACTAGCGGGGGCACAGATACGCAGTATTTT.

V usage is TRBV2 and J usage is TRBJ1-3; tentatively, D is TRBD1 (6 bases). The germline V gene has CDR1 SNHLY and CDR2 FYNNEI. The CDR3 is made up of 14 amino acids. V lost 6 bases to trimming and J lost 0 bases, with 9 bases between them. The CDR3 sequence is CASRRTASGNTIYF. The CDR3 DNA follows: TGTGCCAGCAGAAGGACAGCCTCTGGAAACACCATATATTTT.

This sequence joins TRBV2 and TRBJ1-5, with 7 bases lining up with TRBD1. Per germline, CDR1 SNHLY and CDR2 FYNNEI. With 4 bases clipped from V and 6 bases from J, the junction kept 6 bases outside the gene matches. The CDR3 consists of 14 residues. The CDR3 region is CASSVGTGAQPQHF. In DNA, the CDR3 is TGTGCCAGCAGTGTAGGAACAGGGGCTCAGCCCCAGCATTTT. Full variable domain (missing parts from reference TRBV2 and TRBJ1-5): EPEVTQTPSHQVTQMGQEVILRCVPISNHLYFYWYRQILGQKVEFLVSFYNNEISEKSEIFDDQFSVERPDGSNFTLKIRSTKLEDSAMYFCASSVGTGAQPQHFGDGTRLSIL.

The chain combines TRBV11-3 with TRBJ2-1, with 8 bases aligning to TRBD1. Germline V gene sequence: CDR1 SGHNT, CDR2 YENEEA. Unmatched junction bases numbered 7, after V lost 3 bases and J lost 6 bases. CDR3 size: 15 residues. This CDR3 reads CASSFSGGMGNEQFF. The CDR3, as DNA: TGTGCCAGCAGCTTTTCAGGGGGCATGGGCAATGAGCAGTTCTTC.

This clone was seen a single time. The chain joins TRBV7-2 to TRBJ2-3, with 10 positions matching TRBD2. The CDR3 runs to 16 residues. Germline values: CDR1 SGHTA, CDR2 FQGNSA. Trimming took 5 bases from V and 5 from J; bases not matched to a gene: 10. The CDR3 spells CASSIRTSGRGDTQYF. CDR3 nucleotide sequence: TGTGCCAGCAGCATCCGGACTAGCGGTCGGGGAGATACGCAGTATTTT.

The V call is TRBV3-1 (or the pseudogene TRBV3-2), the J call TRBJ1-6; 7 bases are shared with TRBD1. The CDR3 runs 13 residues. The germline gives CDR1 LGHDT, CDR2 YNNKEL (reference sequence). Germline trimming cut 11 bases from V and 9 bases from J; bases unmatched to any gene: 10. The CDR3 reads CAGRQGPGSPLHF. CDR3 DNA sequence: TGTGCCGGAAGACAGGGACCAGGTTCACCCCTCCACTTT.

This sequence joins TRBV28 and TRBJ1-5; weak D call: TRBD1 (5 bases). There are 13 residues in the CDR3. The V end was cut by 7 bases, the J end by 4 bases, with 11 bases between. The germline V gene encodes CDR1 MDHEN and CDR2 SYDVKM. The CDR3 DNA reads TGTGCCAGCATCGAGGCAGGGAATCAGCCCCAGCATTTT. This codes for CASIEAGNQPQHF.

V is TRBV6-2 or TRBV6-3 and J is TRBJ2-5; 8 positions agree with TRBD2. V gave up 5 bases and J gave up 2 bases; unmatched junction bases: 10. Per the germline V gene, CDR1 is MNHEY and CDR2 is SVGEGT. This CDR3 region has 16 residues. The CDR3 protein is CASSDSKRGPQETQYF. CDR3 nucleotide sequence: TGTGCCAGCAGTGATTCAAAGCGGGGGCCACAAGAGACCCAGTACTTC.

In DNA, the CDR3 is TGTGCCAGCCGAACAGGGGGATTGGGTGTAGTGGATCGTCCAGATACGCAGTATTTT. It codes for CASRTGGLGVVDRPDTQYF. The rearrangement joins TRBV18 to TRBJ2-3; 8 nucleotides align to TRBD1. Germline loops: CDR1 KGHSH, CDR2 LQKENI. The CDR3 is 19 residues long. Germline trimming cut 8 bases from V and 4 bases from J; bases unmatched to any gene: 23.

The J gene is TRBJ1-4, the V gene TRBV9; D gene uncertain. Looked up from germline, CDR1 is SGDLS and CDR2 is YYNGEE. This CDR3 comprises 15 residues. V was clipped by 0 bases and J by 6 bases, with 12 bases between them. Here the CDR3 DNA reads TGTGCCAGCAGCGTAGCAGGTGGCACTTATGAAAAACTGTTTTTT. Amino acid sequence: CASSVAGGTYEKLFF.

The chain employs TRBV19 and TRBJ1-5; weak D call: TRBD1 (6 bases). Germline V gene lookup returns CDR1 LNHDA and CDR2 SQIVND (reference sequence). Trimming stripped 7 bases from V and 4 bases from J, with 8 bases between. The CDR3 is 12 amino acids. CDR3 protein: CASKTGNQPQHF. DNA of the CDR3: TGTGCCAGTAAAACAGGGAATCAGCCCCAGCATTTT.

CDR3 coding DNA: TGTGCCAGTAGTCCCGGGGACAGGGTATACGAGCAGTACTTC. It translates to CASSPGDRVYEQYF. The rearrangement links TRBV19 to TRBJ2-7, with 9 bases lining up with TRBD1. This CDR3 is 14 amino acids long. V lost 5 bases to trimming and J lost 4 bases; unmatched junction nucleotides: 6. Germline CDR1 is LNHDA and CDR2 is SQIVND (reference sequence).

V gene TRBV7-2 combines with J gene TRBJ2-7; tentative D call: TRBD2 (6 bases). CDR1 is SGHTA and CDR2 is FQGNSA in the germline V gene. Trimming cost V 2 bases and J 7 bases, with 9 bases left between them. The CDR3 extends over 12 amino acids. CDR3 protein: CASSLRRGEQYV. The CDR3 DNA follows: TGTGCCAGCAGCTTACGGAGGGGAGAGCAGTACGTC.

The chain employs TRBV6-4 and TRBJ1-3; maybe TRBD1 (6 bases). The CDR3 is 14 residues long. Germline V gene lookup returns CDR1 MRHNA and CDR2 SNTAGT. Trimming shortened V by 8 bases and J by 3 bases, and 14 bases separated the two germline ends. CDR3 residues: CASPGRGVGNTIYF. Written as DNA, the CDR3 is TGTGCCAGCCCCGGCAGGGGAGTTGGAAACACCATATATTTT.

Written as DNA, the CDR3 is TGTGCCAGCAGTGATCCCCGGCGGGGTGAGACCCAGTACTTC. Protein product: CASSDPRRGETQYF. The rearrangement links TRBV25-1 to TRBJ2-5, with D possibly being TRBD2 (6 bases). This CDR3 is built from 14 residues. Trimming stripped 3 bases from V and 5 bases from J, with 13 bases between. Germline loops: CDR1 MGHDK, CDR2 SYGVNS.

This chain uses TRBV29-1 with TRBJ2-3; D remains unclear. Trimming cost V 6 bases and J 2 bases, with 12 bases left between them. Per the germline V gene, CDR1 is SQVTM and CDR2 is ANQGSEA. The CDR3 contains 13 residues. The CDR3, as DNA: TGCAGCGTCCGTCTGGCAACCACAGATACGCAGTATTTT. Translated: CSVRLATTDTQYF.

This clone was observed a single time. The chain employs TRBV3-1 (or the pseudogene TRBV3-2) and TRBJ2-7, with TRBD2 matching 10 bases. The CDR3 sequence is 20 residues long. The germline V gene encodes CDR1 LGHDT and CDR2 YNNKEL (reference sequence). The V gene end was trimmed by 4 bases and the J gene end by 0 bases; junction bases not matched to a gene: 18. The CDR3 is CASSLTGLAGGSRSSYEQYF. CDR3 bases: TGTGCCAGCAGCCTGACCGGGTTAGCGGGAGGCTCAAGGAGCTCCTACGAGCAGTACTTC.

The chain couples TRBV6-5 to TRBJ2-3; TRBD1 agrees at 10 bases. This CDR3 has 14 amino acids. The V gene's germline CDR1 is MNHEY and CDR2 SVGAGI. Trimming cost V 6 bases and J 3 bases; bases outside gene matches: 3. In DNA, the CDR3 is TGTGCCAGCAGACCGGACAGGGGGACAGATACGCAGTATTTT. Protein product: CASRPDRGTDTQYF.

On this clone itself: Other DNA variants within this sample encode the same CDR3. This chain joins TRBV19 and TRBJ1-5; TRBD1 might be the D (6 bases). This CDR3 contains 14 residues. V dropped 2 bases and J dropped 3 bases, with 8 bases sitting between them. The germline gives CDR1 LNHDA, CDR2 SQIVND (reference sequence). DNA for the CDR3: TGTGCCAGTAGTATACGGGACACCAATCAGCCCCAGCATTTT. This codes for CASSIRDTNQPQHF.

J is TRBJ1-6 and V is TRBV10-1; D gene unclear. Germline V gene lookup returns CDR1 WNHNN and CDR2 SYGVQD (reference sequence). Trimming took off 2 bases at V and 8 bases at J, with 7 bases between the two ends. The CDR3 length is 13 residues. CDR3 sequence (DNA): TGCGCCAGCAGTGAGGCGCGGGATTCACCCCTCCACTTT. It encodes CASSEARDSPLHF.

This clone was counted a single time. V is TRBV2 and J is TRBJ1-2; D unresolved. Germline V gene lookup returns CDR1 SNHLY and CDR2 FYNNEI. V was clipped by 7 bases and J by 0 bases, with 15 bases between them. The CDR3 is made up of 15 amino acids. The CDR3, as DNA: TGTGCCAGCAAGGCAGGCAGATTAGCTAACTATGGCTACACCTTC. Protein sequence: CASKAGRLANYGYTF. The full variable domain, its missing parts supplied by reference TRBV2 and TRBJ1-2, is EPEVTQTPSHQVTQMGQEVILRCVPISNHLYFYWYRQILGQKVEFLVSFYNNEISEKSEIFDDQFSVERPDGSNFTLKIRSTKLEDSAMYFCASKAGRLANYGYTFGSGTRLTVV.

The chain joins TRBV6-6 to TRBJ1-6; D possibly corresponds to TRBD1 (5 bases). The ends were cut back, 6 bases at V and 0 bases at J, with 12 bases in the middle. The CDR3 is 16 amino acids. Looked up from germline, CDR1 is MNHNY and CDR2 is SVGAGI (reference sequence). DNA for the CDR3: TGTGCCAGCAGGGCGGGACCGAGCTCCTATAATTCACCCCTCCACTTT. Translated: CASRAGPSSYNSPLHF.

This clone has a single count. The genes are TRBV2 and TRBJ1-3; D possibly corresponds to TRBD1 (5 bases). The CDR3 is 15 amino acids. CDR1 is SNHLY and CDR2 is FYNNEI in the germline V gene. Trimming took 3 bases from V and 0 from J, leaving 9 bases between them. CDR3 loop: CASSEVGPSGNTIYF. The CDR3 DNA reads TGTGCCAGCAGTGAGGTGGGGCCCTCTGGAAACACCATATATTTT. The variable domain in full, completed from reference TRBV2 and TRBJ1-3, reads EPEVTQTPSHQVTQMGQEVILRCVPISNHLYFYWYRQILGQKVEFLVSFYNNEISEKSEIFDDQFSVERPDGSNFTLKIRSTKLEDSAMYFCASSEVGPSGNTIYFGEGSWLTVV.

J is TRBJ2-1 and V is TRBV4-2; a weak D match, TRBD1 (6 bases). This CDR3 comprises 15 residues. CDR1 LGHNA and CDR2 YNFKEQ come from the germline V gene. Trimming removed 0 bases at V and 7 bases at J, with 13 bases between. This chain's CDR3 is CASSQEGAGGNEQFF. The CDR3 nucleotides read TGTGCCAGCAGCCAAGAGGGGGCAGGAGGTAATGAGCAGTTCTTC.

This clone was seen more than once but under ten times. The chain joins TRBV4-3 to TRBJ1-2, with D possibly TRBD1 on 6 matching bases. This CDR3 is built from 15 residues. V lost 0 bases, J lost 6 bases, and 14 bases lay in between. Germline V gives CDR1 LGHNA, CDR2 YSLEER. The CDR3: CASSQEARGANGYTF. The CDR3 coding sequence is TGCGCCAGCAGCCAAGAGGCTCGGGGGGCGAATGGCTACACCTTC.

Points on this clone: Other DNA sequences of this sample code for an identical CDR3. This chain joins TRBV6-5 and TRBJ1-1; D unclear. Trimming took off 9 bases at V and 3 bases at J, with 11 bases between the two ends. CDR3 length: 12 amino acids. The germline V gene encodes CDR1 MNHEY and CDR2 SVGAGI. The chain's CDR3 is CASSSGDTEAFF. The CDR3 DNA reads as TGTGCCAGTTCAAGCGGGGACACTGAAGCTTTCTTT.